This T cell receptor (beta chain) is drawn from a study of CD8+CD57+ T cells in acquired aplastic anemia. General observations from the study: Between patients and controls, around 27 CD8+ CDR3 sequences were found in common.

The template for TCR beta VDJ and CDR3 sequence profiling was genomic DNA. TCRdb recomputed calls from the reads with MiXCR, one row per CDR3 protein. The sample holds 400,000 to 450,000 distinct CDR3 sequences, around 72% seen once. On this clonotype itself: Its antigen is undetermined.

The germline V gene encodes CDR1 SGHTA and CDR2 FQGNSA. V was pared by 5 bases and J by 10 bases, with 23 bases between. The CDR3 spans 15 residues. This chain links TRBV7-2 with TRBJ1-2; D uncertain. Sequences were obtained from sorted CD4+, CD8+, or CD8+CD57+ T cells (not recorded which) from PBMCs. This receptor was obtained from a human donor in good health, serving as a control. This CDR3 is CASSTRPGIEKLYTF. The CDR3 DNA is TGTGCCAGCAGCACCAGACCGGGGATCGAAAAACTCTACACCTTC.